The subject of this entry is one T cell receptor (beta chain). The antigen remains unidentified. This record comes from a study of cytomegalovirus exposure and HLA in healthy donors. With 60 Vbeta and 13 Jbeta primers, the PCR was carried out. Using immunoSEQ multiplex PCR, the repertoire was profiled, and TCRdb retains in-frame clones only, with some absent. This table lists around 50,000 clones. General study findings and limits: The Asian-associated ancestry cluster reportedly had fewer N-insertions than the roughly 670-donor mean in a later analysis. The only immune exposure information that was available was CMV serostatus. It was approximately 150 TCR beta chains that were listed as cytomegalovirus-associated. Several top significant clusters appeared, in a later analysis, to be linked to common viral pathogens.

The CDR3 sequence is 11 residues long. CDR1 and CDR2 from the germline V gene are PRHDT and FYEKMQ (reference sequence). Trimming at V came to 4 bases and at J to 15 bases, leaving 6 bases not matched to a gene. Specimen: PBMCs. This chain connects TRBV13 to TRBJ2-4, with 7 bases identical to TRBD1. This sequence was found in a female donor in good health and CMV-seronegative. The CDR3 DNA is TGTGCCAGCAGCTCGACAGGGCCCCCGTACTTC. Protein: CASSSTGPPYF.